These T cell receptor beta chains were read from a single sample in a study of shared clonotypes between healthy human individuals. Using immunoSEQ multiplex PCR, the repertoire was profiled, and TCRdb retains in-frame clones only, with some absent. The repertoire has about 1.5 million clones, 95% to 99% of them found once; the top ten carry approximately 0.44%. Material: naive CD4+ T cells sorted from blood. These receptors all come from a man in his thirties or forties in good health. Each CDR3 is given with its conserved first and last residue. A D gene is named only where the DNA matches it firmly. Part of the rows lack a size; the others show once, few, many or a class for expanded clones.

v_call	d_call	j_call	clone_size	cdr3_nt	cdr3_aa
TRBV18	TRBD1	TRBJ2-3	NA	TGTGCCAGCTCACCACTCGCAGGGGGAAACACAGATACGCAGTATTTT	CASSPLAGGNTDTQYF
TRBV19	TRBD1	TRBJ1-1	NA	TGTGCCAGTCGAACAGGGGCAGCCCTAGGCGCTGAAGCTTTCTTT	CASRTGAALGAEAFF
TRBV11-2	NA	TRBJ2-1	once	TGTGCCAGCAGTTATAAAATCAGGGAAGGTGAGCAGTTCTTC	CASSYKIREGEQFF
TRBV4-1	TRBD2	TRBJ2-3	once	TGCGCCAGCAGCCGAACTGAGATGATAGCGGGTTATGGAAATACGCAGTATTTT	CASSRTEMIAGYGNTQYF
TRBV27	TRBD1	TRBJ2-7	NA	TGTGCCAGCGCTTCTAGCAGGGGGCCCTACGAGCAGTACTTC	CASASSRGPYEQYF
TRBV7-9	NA	TRBJ1-4	NA	TGTGCCAGCAGCTCTGGGGACTCCATCCTTGCAACTAATGAAAAACTGTTTTTT	CASSSGDSILATNEKLFF
TRBV20-1	NA	TRBJ2-7	few	TGCAGTGCTATAGCGTACGAGCAGTACTTC	CSAIAYEQYF
TRBV5-4	NA	TRBJ2-3	NA	TGTGCCAGCAGCTTGGCCGGTTCCAGGGCAGATACGCAGTATTTT	CASSLAGSRADTQYF
TRBV27	TRBD2	TRBJ2-1	once	TGTGCCAGCAGTTTACCAACTAGCGGGAGAAAAAGTGAGCAGTTCTTC	CASSLPTSGRKSEQFF
TRBV4-1	TRBD1	TRBJ2-7	NA	TGCGCCAGCAGCCAACGGGACAGGGGCGCCTACGAGCAGTACTTC	CASSQRDRGAYEQYF
TRBV5-1	TRBD2	TRBJ2-2	NA	TGCGCCAGCAGCTCTACTAGCGCGCCCGGGGAGCTGTTTTTT	CASSSTSAPGELFF
TRBV5-1	NA	TRBJ1-1	NA	TGCGCCAGCAGCTTGGCGGGGAAAATGAACACTGAAGCTTTCTTT	CASSLAGKMNTEAFF
TRBV7-2	NA	TRBJ2-1	NA	TGTGCCAGCAGCTTGGTCACATACAATGAGCAGTTCTTC	CASSLVTYNEQFF
TRBV15	NA	TRBJ1-1	NA	TGTGCCACCAGCAGAGGGGTAACGGACGGGAACACTGAAGCTTTCTTT	CATSRGVTDGNTEAFF
TRBV5-4	NA	TRBJ1-3	few	TGTGCCAGCAGCAGCCCGGGGACTGGAAACACCATATATTTT	CASSSPGTGNTIYF
TRBV7-8	TRBD1	TRBJ1-2	NA	TGTGCCAGCAGCTCGGGACAGGGAAACTATGGCTACACCTTC	CASSSGQGNYGYTF
TRBV7-9	TRBD2	TRBJ2-5	NA	TGTGCCAGCAGCTTCTATGAGGGACTAGCCCAGGCCGTATGGACCCAGTACTTC	CASSFYEGLAQAVWTQYF
TRBV5-4	TRBD1	TRBJ1-2	NA	TGTGCCAGCAGCTGGGGGACCGACAGGGGGACTGAGTACACCTTC	CASSWGTDRGTEYTF
TRBV11-3	TRBD2	TRBJ2-1	NA	TGTGCCAGCAGCTTAGCTGGCGGGAGTACGTGGGGGAGCCGCAATGAGCAGTTCTTC	CASSLAGGSTWGSRNEQFF
TRBV11-2	NA	TRBJ2-7	NA	TGTGCCAGCAGCTCCAGCGGCTACATCGATTACGAGCAGTACTTC	CASSSSGYIDYEQYF
TRBV30	NA	TRBJ1-4	NA	TGTGCCTGGAGGCCACGGGTAGGGGCAACTAATGAAAAACTGTTTTTT	CAWRPRVGATNEKLFF
TRBV13	TRBD1	TRBJ2-1	NA	TGTGCCAGCAGCTTAGACAGGGGAGCCTACAATGAGCAGTTCTTC	CASSLDRGAYNEQFF
TRBV5-1	NA	TRBJ2-7	NA	TGCGCCAGCAGCTTGACGAGCTCCTACGAGCAGTACTTC	CASSLTSSYEQYF
TRBV5-4	TRBD2	TRBJ2-2	NA	TGTGCCAGCAGCTCAAGAACTAGCGGAGGGAACACCGGGGAGCTGTTTTTT	CASSSRTSGGNTGELFF
TRBV25-1	NA	TRBJ2-2	NA	TGTGCCAGCAGTGCGGGACACCTGAACACCGGGGAGCTGTTTTTT	CASSAGHLNTGELFF
TRBV7-8	NA	TRBJ2-7	NA	TGTGCCAGCAGCTTACAAGACAGGTCCTACGAGCAGTACTTC	CASSLQDRSYEQYF
TRBV11-2	NA	TRBJ2-1	NA	TGTGCCAGCAGCTCCGTCCCTACTACCGGAGGATACAATGAGCAGTTCTTC	CASSSVPTTGGYNEQFF
TRBV5-4	TRBD2	TRBJ2-2	NA	TGTGCCAGCAGCCTCCCATCTAGCGGGAGTTTACCCGGGGAGCTGTTTTTT	CASSLPSSGSLPGELFF
TRBV28	NA	TRBJ1-1	NA	TGTGCCACCACCGACTCCAGGGGTAGAATGGCTTTCTTT	CATTDSRGRMAFF
TRBV18	TRBD1	TRBJ1-1	NA	TGTGCCAGCTCAACAGGGGGCGAGAACACTGAAGCTTTCTTT	CASSTGGENTEAFF
TRBV15	TRBD1	TRBJ2-3	NA	TGTGCCACCAGCTCGCCGGGACAGGGCACAGATACGCAGTATTTT	CATSSPGQGTDTQYF
TRBV6-4	TRBD2	TRBJ2-5	NA	TGTGCCAGCACTCTGGGACTAGCGGGAGTTGAGACCCAGTACTTC	CASTLGLAGVETQYF
TRBV18	NA	TRBJ2-1	NA	TGTGCCAGCTCAATCCTCGGGACACATAACAATGAGCAGTTCTTC	CASSILGTHNNEQFF
TRBV29-1	TRBD2	TRBJ2-5	NA	TGCAGCGTGAGCGGGAGTGGGCAAGAGACCCAGTACTTC	CSVSGSGQETQYF
TRBV19	NA	TRBJ2-5	NA	TGTGCCAGTAGGGGCAGGGGCCAAGAGACCCAGTACTTC	CASRGRGQETQYF
TRBV11-2	NA	TRBJ1-2	NA	TGTGCCAGCAGCTTCTCGACAAGCTATGGCTACACCTTC	CASSFSTSYGYTF
TRBV7-9	NA	TRBJ1-2	NA	TGTGCCAGCAGCTCCAATTCGGACAGCAGTAACTATGGCTACACCTTC	CASSSNSDSSNYGYTF
TRBV10-3	TRBD2	TRBJ2-7	NA	TGTGCCATCAAAACTAGCGGGACCTACGAGCAGTACTTC	CAIKTSGTYEQYF
TRBV27	NA	TRBJ2-7	NA	TGTGCCAGCAGTTTAACCGGGATCTACGAGCAGTACTTC	CASSLTGIYEQYF
TRBV11-2	NA	TRBJ2-2	NA	TGTGCCAGCAGCTTACGGGAGCCCGGGGAGCTGTTTTTT	CASSLREPGELFF
TRBV5-5	NA	TRBJ2-3	NA	TGTGCCAGCAAGCAGGGCCCGACAGATACGCAGTATTTT	CASKQGPTDTQYF
TRBV6-1	TRBD1	TRBJ2-7	NA	TGTGCCAGCAGTGCTAGGGACAGGGTGGCGTTTGAGCAGTACTTC	CASSARDRVAFEQYF
TRBV25-1	NA	TRBJ2-7	NA	TGTGCCAGCAGTGACCTCCGAGGGTACGAGCAGTACTTC	CASSDLRGYEQYF
TRBV7-2	NA	TRBJ1-4	NA	TGTGCCAGCAGCCCAAGGAAGACCCCAACTAATGAAAAACTGTTTTTT	CASSPRKTPTNEKLFF
TRBV4-3	NA	TRBJ1-2	NA	TGCGCCAGCAGCCAAGACCTAGACGATCGGGGATGGGGCTACACCTTC	CASSQDLDDRGWGYTF
TRBV5-6	NA	TRBJ2-7	NA	TGTGCCAGCAGCTTGGTGGGGTTCGATTACGAGCAGTACTTC	CASSLVGFDYEQYF
TRBV2	TRBD1	TRBJ2-6	NA	TGTGCCAGCAGAAATGGACAGGGAGCTGGGGCCAACGTCCTGACTTTC	CASRNGQGAGANVLTF
TRBV7-8	NA	TRBJ2-7	NA	TGTGCCAGCAGCTTACGGATTGGCGAGCAGTACTTC	CASSLRIGEQYF
TRBV29-1	NA	TRBJ1-5	NA	TGCAGCGTTGGATGGGGGGCAAGTCAGCCCCAGCATTTT	CSVGWGASQPQHF
TRBV30	NA	TRBJ1-2	once	TGTGCCTGGAGCCGGGACGTTAACTATGGCTACACCTTC	CAWSRDVNYGYTF
TRBV7-2	NA	TRBJ1-4	NA	TGTGCCAGCAGCTTAGGGGGCCAGGGCCGATGGGCCACTAATGAAAAACTGTTTTTT	CASSLGGQGRWATNEKLFF
TRBV4-3	TRBD1	TRBJ1-4	NA	TGCGCCAGCAGCCAACTTACAGGGGCGGAGAATGAAAAACTGTTTTTT	CASSQLTGAENEKLFF
TRBV27	NA	TRBJ1-3	NA	TGTGCCAGCAGTTTACGGCAGCGCTCTGGAAACACCATATATTTT	CASSLRQRSGNTIYF
TRBV5-1	NA	TRBJ1-1	NA	TGCGCCAGCAGCTTTGGGGGGGCAGACACTGAAGCTTTCTTT	CASSFGGADTEAFF
TRBV18	TRBD2	TRBJ2-3	NA	TGTGCCAGCTCACACACCGGGGGGACCCCAATAACAGATACGCAGTATTTT	CASSHTGGTPITDTQYF
TRBV19	NA	TRBJ2-1	NA	TGTGCCAGTAGCCGCGGGCTCCCCTACAATGAGCAGTTCTTC	CASSRGLPYNEQFF